This TCR beta chain was profiled in a study of blood T cell repertoires in COVID-19 (TCRdb year 2020). The study in broad terms: Samples covering the acute and convalescent phases of COVID-19 were provided by collaborators in the United States, Italy and Spain. The material from the prospective study consisted of cDNA or gDNA derived from T cells, B-cell-depleted T cells, or PBMCs. The dataset comprised deeply sampled blood TCRbeta repertoires from subjects exposed to, actively infected with, or recovered from COVID-19. The repertoires were released in a freely available public database meant as a resource for research on the immune response to SARS-CoV-2. The samples were drawn from two sources: the first 160 participants of the ongoing ImmuneRACE study, and fewer than 1,500 subjects contributed by 6 global collaborators. Nearly every sample came with metadata listing a de-identified subject ID, COVID-19 status, age in years and sex. Where HLA class I and class II types were available, the types were taken from metadata supplied by the sample provider, not from assay-based typing.

Whole blood was collected in K2EDTA tubes by collaborating institutions according to the institutions' own protocols. For TCRbeta analysis, collaborators shipped samples as frozen whole blood, isolated PBMCs, or DNA extracted from either of those sample types. This clone has a single count. Its antigen remains unidentified. No clone much larger than this one lies a single base away; base qualities are absent. This sample also contains other DNA sequences that code for the same CDR3. The immunoSEQ Assay, a bias-controlled multiplex PCR, was used to amplify TCRbeta CDR3 regions from genomic DNA. In the source study's methods: The number of nucleated cells in each sample was estimated by amplification of reference gene primers within the assay. To quantify the absolute abundance of each unique TCRbeta CDR3 rearrangement, sequence reads were collapsed and filtered. Productive Simpson clonality was computed per sample as the square root of Simpson's diversity index over productive rearrangements. Held by TCRdb, this immuneACCESS table contains in-frame sequences only and omits some clones. Under half of the omission traces to an unresolved V gene where checked; the cause of the rest is unknown. V and J calls and clone size are given by that table; D and trimming were obtained from the DNA. A total of just over 95,000 clones appear in this sample, around 80% of them only once. The ten largest clones capture around 19% of the sample.

Overall results and qualifications from the work: Clinical and demographic metadata were provided uncurated, with the amount varying by source and participant.

The V and J ends are trimmed by 6 bases and 4 bases, leaving 7 bases between them. From the germline V gene (reference sequence), CDR1 is MNHEY and CDR2 is SMNVEV. The CDR3 covers 11 residues, taking in both the cysteine and the phenylalanine. Just the 33-base CDR3 DNA is kept, in frame starting at base 1. Recombination connected TRBV27 to TRBJ2-7, and possibly TRBD1, on 6 matching bases. The sequenced sample consisted of peripheral blood. The source of this sequence is a man older than 75 with acute or convalescent COVID-19. The CDR3 region: CASRGAYEQYF. The nucleotide sequence reads as follows: TGTGCCAGCAGGGGGGCTTACGAGCAGTACTTC.